This TCR beta chain was retrieved from a study of blood T cells in healthy people across ages. Primers used in a second PCR of roughly 6 to 11 cycles were a sample-barcoded 5' primer and a J-beta primer mix. One entry per CDR3 protein results from TCRdb running MiXCR on the 5' RACE reads. Here the sample spans 700,000 to 850,000 distinct CDR3 sequences, approximately 53% being singletons. Germline CDR1 and CDR2: MNHEY and SMNVEV (reference sequence). This CDR3 has 15 amino acids. The germline V and J ends were trimmed by 5 bases and 2 bases, with 15 bases remaining between them. Notes on this clonotype: Its cognate antigen is unknown.

Findings of the study overall: Possibly, changes in expanded clonotypes were confounded because donor CMV status was unknown.

The receptor was derived from a man older than 75 in good health. The rearrangement uses TRBV27 and TRBJ1-2; perhaps TRBD1 as D (6 bases). The sample consisted of blood. CDR3 protein: CASSALPGHNYGYTF. CDR3 bases: TGTGCCAGCAGTGCCCTACCGGGACACAACTATGGCTACACCTTC.